This T cell receptor (beta chain) was found in a study of beta chain features in type 1 diabetes. Study-wide results and limits: Within each of all four CD4+ subsets, Type 1 diabetes patients had TCRB CDR3s that were moderately but significantly shorter.

Germline V gene lookup returns CDR1 SGHTA and CDR2 FQGNSA. The CDR3 spans 16 residues. The junction had 13 bases not matched to a gene; V was cut back by 4 bases and J by 6 bases. The study reverse transcribed the entire isolated RNA, so it sequenced expressed TCRB transcripts. Assay: immunoSEQ multiplex PCR; the TCRdb copy retains only in-frame clones and omits some. In the table there are around 600,000 clones, 9.5% to 15% of which are singletons. This clone was counted only a few times. Its antigen is still unknown. Sequencing was performed on naive CD4+ T cells from blood. This receptor was identified in a man aged 25 to 40 with type 1 diabetes. The chain links TRBV7-2 to TRBJ2-3; 7 nucleotides align to TRBD1. The CDR3 DNA reads TGTGCCAGCAGCTCCCAAGGGTGGCCCAGGGGGGATACGCAGTATTTT. Protein sequence: CASSSQGWPRGDTQYF.